The 2 T cell receptor beta chains given below trace back to one sample, sequenced in a study of blood T cell repertoires in COVID-19. The protocol was immunoSEQ multiplex PCR, while the TCRdb copy is restricted to in-frame clones and leaves out a portion. The sample includes over 100,000 clones, less than 85% seen only once; the top ten take 15% to 20%. Sequencing used peripheral blood. Receptors originate from a woman aged 55-70 years with acute or convalescent COVID-19.

V gene TRBV6-5 combines with J gene TRBJ1-1; 7 nucleotides agree with TRBD1. With 2 bases clipped from V and 5 bases from J, the junction kept 8 bases outside the gene matches. CDR3 length equals 15 residues. Looked up from germline, CDR1 is MNHEY and CDR2 is SVGAGI. This CDR3 is CASSYGGQMGTEAFF. Written as DNA, the CDR3 is TGTGCCAGCAGTTACGGGGGACAGATGGGGACTGAAGCTTTCTTT.

This chain links TRBV3-1 (or the pseudogene TRBV3-2) with TRBJ1-1; D possibly corresponds to TRBD1 (5 bases). This CDR3 spans 15 amino acids. V was cut by 4 bases and J by 0 bases, with 12 bases left in between. CDR1 is LGHDT and CDR2 is YNNKEL in the germline V gene (reference sequence). CDR3 protein: CASSPRRGMNTEAFF. The CDR3, as DNA: TGTGCCAGCAGCCCGCGACGGGGGATGAACACTGAAGCTTTCTTT.